What follows are 31 T cell receptor beta chains derived from one specimen sequenced in a study of preoperative IRX-2 immunotherapy in early breast cancer. Treatment described: preoperative locoregional IRX-2 cytokine immunotherapy. The protocol was immunoSEQ multiplex PCR, while the TCRdb copy is restricted to in-frame clones and leaves out a portion. The sample includes approximately 11,000 clones, 75% to 90% of them seen just once. Here the sequenced sample was lymph node tissue, taken before IRX-2 immunotherapy. These receptors all stem from a human donor with breast cancer.

This clone was detected once. V is TRBV6-8 and J is TRBJ2-5; 8 bases map to TRBD2. CDR3 length equals 17 residues. V was pared by 8 bases and J by 5 bases, with 19 bases of the junction left unmatched. From germline, CDR1 is MNHGY and CDR2 SAAAGT. CDR3 nucleotides: TGTGCCAGCCACGGGGGGGCTAGCGGACCCCCCCGGGAGACCCAGTACTTC. Translation gives CASHGGASGPPRETQYF.

V gene TRBV19 combines with J gene TRBJ1-5, with D possibly matching TRBD1 (6 bases). The V and J ends lost 2 bases and 9 bases respectively, with 20 bases between them. Per the germline V gene, CDR1 is LNHDA and CDR2 is SQIVND (reference sequence). The CDR3 length is 16 residues. The CDR3 spells CASSITIGQWIGPQHF. Written as DNA, the CDR3 is TGTGCCAGTAGTATAACTATCGGACAGTGGATCGGGCCCCAGCATTTT.

This chain joins TRBV7-1 and TRBJ2-7, with D uncertain. Being an ORF, TRBV7-1 has a function that is uncertain. The CDR3 is 14 residues long. V was trimmed by 1 base and J by 0 bases, leaving 7 bases between them. The CDR3 spells CASSSGQVSYEQYF. The DNA for the CDR3 is TGTGCCAGCAGCTCAGGGCAGGTCTCCTACGAGCAGTACTTC.

This chain links TRBV9 with TRBJ2-7; possible D gene TRBD2, 5 bases. Germline CDR1 is SGDLS and CDR2 is YYNGEE. The CDR3 has 15 amino acids. V was cut by 5 bases and J by 0 bases, with 15 bases left in between. The CDR3 nucleotides are TGTGCCAGCAGGGGAACTAGTGCCAGCTCCTACGAGCAGTACTTC. Protein sequence: CASRGTSASSYEQYF.

The table lists this clone with a few counts. This sequence joins TRBV6-8 and TRBJ1-2; D remains ambiguous. Trimming cost V 4 bases and J 2 bases, with 11 bases left between them. This CDR3 region has 14 residues. The V gene's germline CDR1 is MNHGY and CDR2 SAAAGT. The CDR3 loop reads CASSSVGRNYGYTF. For the CDR3, the DNA is TGTGCCAGCAGTTCCGTCGGCAGGAACTATGGCTACACCTTC.

The chain combines TRBV6-8 with TRBJ2-7, with D unresolved. Trimming left V 8 bases short and J 0 bases short, with 8 bases between. CDR1 and CDR2 from the germline V gene are MNHGY and SAAAGT. The CDR3 runs to 12 residues. CDR3 sequence reads: CASGAYSYEQYF. CDR3 nucleotide sequence: TGTGCCAGCGGTGCGTACTCCTACGAGCAGTACTTC.

The chain uses TRBV19 and TRBJ2-5; D is undetermined. This CDR3 has 13 amino acids. Germline CDR1 is LNHDA and CDR2 is SQIVND (reference sequence). The ends were cut back, 0 bases at V and 6 bases at J, with 8 bases in the middle. The CDR3 DNA sequence: TGTGCCAGTAGTATAGAGGAACGGAAGACCCAGTACTTC. Amino acids: CASSIEERKTQYF.

The chain carries TRBV15 and TRBJ1-5; possibly TRBD1 for D (5 bases). The germline gives CDR1 LNHNV, CDR2 YYDKDF (reference sequence). The V and J ends lost 0 bases and 5 bases respectively, with 23 bases between them. The CDR3 contains 19 residues. The CDR3 sequence is CATSRDWGGTEGSDQPQHF. In DNA, the CDR3 is TGTGCCACCAGCAGAGATTGGGGGGGGACCGAAGGGTCGGATCAGCCCCAGCATTTT.

The chain has TRBV6-8 and TRBJ1-3, with D possibly matching TRBD1 (6 bases). Trimming pared 3 bases from V and 0 bases from J, leaving 15 bases between. Germline CDR1 reads MNHGY; CDR2 reads SAAAGT. The CDR3 is 17 amino acids. CDR3: CASSYKQGGDSGNTIYF. CDR3 in DNA: TGTGCCAGCAGTTATAAACAGGGAGGAGACTCTGGAAACACCATATATTTT.

The genes are TRBV7-5 and TRBJ1-2; TRBD1 is the table's D call, not checked against the DNA. TRBV7-5 is marked as a pseudogene. The CDR3 has 14 residues. The CDR3 DNA follows: TGTGCCAGCTCCATCGCCTCAGCTAACTATGGCTACACCTTC. The encoded protein is CASSIASANYGYTF.

The V gene is TRBV11-3, the J gene TRBJ1-5; D gene unclear. The length of the CDR3 is 14 residues. CDR1 SGHNT and CDR2 YENEEA come from the germline V gene. V dropped 5 bases and J dropped 1 base, with 9 bases sitting between them. The CDR3 DNA is TGTGCCAGCAGCCGTACAGAGAGCAATCAGCCCCAGCATTTT. Protein sequence: CASSRTESNQPQHF.

DNA for the CDR3: TGTGCCAGCAGTTCGTCGGATTCTTACTCTGGAAACACCATATATTTT. This encodes CASSSSDSYSGNTIYF. The rearrangement joins TRBV28 to TRBJ1-3; no definite D call. The V end was cut by 4 bases, the J end by 0 bases, with 13 bases between. The CDR3 consists of 16 residues. Looked up from germline, CDR1 is MDHEN and CDR2 is SYDVKM. The full variable domain, in which reference TRBV28 and TRBJ1-3 provide the parts outside the CDR3, is DVKVTQSSRYLVKRTGEKVFLECVQDMDHENMFWYRQDPGLGLRLIYFSYDVKMKEKGDIPEGYSVSREKKERFSLILESASTNQTSMYLCASSSSDSYSGNTIYFGEGSWLTVV.

The chain recombines TRBV15 with TRBJ2-7, with TRBD2 matching over 10 bases. Trimming at V came to 1 base and at J to 4 bases, leaving 7 bases not matched to a gene. The V gene's germline CDR1 is LNHNV and CDR2 YYDKDF (reference sequence). The CDR3 covers 16 residues. The CDR3 loop reads CATSRGSWTSGYEQYF. The CDR3 nucleotides are TGTGCCACCAGCAGAGGTTCTTGGACTAGCGGTTACGAGCAGTACTTC.

This sequence joins TRBV30 and TRBJ2-1, with 12 bases identical to TRBD2. J lost 4 bases, V lost 2 bases, and 9 bases had no gene match. Germline CDR1 reads GTSNPN; CDR2 reads SVGIG (reference sequence). This CDR3 contains 17 residues. For the CDR3, the DNA is TGTGCCTGGAGTAGGCTAGCGGGAGGGCCTAGGTACAATGAGCAGTTCTTC. Protein sequence: CAWSRLAGGPRYNEQFF.

The chain recombines TRBV15 with TRBJ2-1; 11 bases agree with TRBD1. Germline assignment: CDR1 LNHNV and CDR2 YYDKDF (reference sequence). The CDR3 totals 15 residues. The V and J ends lost 8 bases and 4 bases, in that order; junction bases with no gene match: 7. The DNA of the CDR3 is TGTGCCACCGGAAAGGGACAGGGGGATTACAATGAGCAGTTCTTC. This gives the protein CATGKGQGDYNEQFF.

This clone was counted a few times. This chain uses TRBV15 with TRBJ1-3, with 7 bases that match TRBD1. CDR1 and CDR2 (germline): LNHNV, YYDKDF (reference sequence). V dropped 3 bases and J dropped 2; count of bases not matched to a gene: 1. The CDR3 totals 14 residues. The CDR3 DNA reads as TGTGCCACCAGCAGTCAGGGGGCTGGAAACACCATATATTTT. Its translation is CATSSQGAGNTIYF. Based on the CDR3 plus reference TRBV15 and TRBJ1-3, the full variable domain is DAMVIQNPRYQVTQFGKPVTLSCSQTLNHNVMYWYQQKSSQAPKLLFHYYDKDFNNEADTPDNFQSRRPNTSFCFLDIRSPGLGDTAMYLCATSSQGAGNTIYFGEGSWLTVV.

Comment on this clone: The junction and the germline gene differ at one end; a read error may be behind it. The chain employs TRBV6-4 and TRBJ2-2, with D tentatively TRBD1 or TRBD2 (5 bases each). Germline CDR1 is MRHNA and CDR2 is SNTAGT. The CDR3 spans 17 residues. CDR3: CASSYSTGVEGTGELFF. The DNA for the CDR3 is TGTGCCAGCAGTTACTCTACCGGTGTAGAGGGGACCGGGGAGCTGTTTTTT.

The CDR3 sequence is CASDRGDQPQHF. In nucleotides, the CDR3 is TGTGCCAGCGACAGGGGTGATCAGCCCCAGCATTTT. This rearrangement joins TRBV6-8 to TRBJ1-5, with TRBD1 matching over 8 bases. CDR3 size: 12 residues. V lost 8 bases and J lost 5; bases outside the gene matches: 2. CDR1 and CDR2 from the germline V gene are MNHGY and SAAAGT.

The rearrangement uses TRBV18 and TRBJ1-1, with D unclear. V was clipped by 1 base and J by 1 base, with 1 base between them. The CDR3 is 12 amino acids. Per germline, CDR1 KGHSH and CDR2 LQKENI. The CDR3 sequence is CASSPQNTEAFF. In DNA form, the CDR3 reads TGTGCCAGCTCACCACAGAACACTGAAGCTTTCTTT.

J is TRBJ2-7 and V is TRBV6-8; 13 nucleotides align to TRBD2. The CDR3 covers 16 residues. V gave up 6 bases and J gave up 3 bases; unmatched junction bases: 8. Per germline, CDR1 MNHGY and CDR2 SAAAGT. The CDR3 sequence is CASRKATSGGIYEQYF. The DNA for the CDR3 is TGTGCCAGCAGAAAGGCGACTAGCGGGGGGATCTACGAGCAGTACTTC.

The chain uses TRBV6-8 and TRBJ1-5; perhaps TRBD1 as D (5 bases). This CDR3 region has 15 residues. V dropped 5 bases and J dropped 7 bases, with 18 bases sitting between them. Germline-derived CDR1 and CDR2 are MNHGY and SAAAGT. In DNA, the CDR3 is TGTGCCAGCAGTCAGGGTTTGGCAAGTCTGCAGCCCCAGCATTTT. Amino acids: CASSQGLASLQPQHF.

J is TRBJ2-3 and V is TRBV11-3; D could derive from TRBD1 or TRBD2 (5 bases each). Trimming left V 3 bases short and J 1 base short, with 11 bases between. Germline CDR1 is SGHNT and CDR2 is YENEEA. This CDR3 has 15 amino acids. CDR3 nucleotide sequence: TGTGCCAGCAGCTTTGGGACCGACCGCACAGATACGCAGTATTTT. Translated, it gives CASSFGTDRTDTQYF. The full variable domain, rest sourced from reference TRBV11-3 and TRBJ2-3, is EAGVVQSPRYKIIEKKQPVAFWCNPISGHNTLYWYLQNLGQGPELLIRYENEEAVDDSQLPKDRFSAERLKGVDSTLKIQPAELGDSAVYLCASSFGTDRTDTQYFGPGTRLTVL.

The J gene is TRBJ1-2, the V gene TRBV6-4; the match to TRBD1 covers 7 bases. Germline assignment: CDR1 MRHNA and CDR2 SNTAGT. V was clipped by 6 bases and J by 5 bases; unmatched bases: 3. This CDR3 spans 12 amino acids. CDR3 in amino acids: CASRDREYGYTF. CDR3 sequence (DNA): TGTGCCAGCAGAGACAGGGAATATGGCTACACCTTC.

The J gene is TRBJ2-7, the V gene TRBV28, with 12 nucleotides matching TRBD2. The CDR3 runs 16 residues. The V gene end was trimmed by 1 base and the J gene end by 4 bases; junction bases not matched to a gene: 5. In germline, CDR1 is MDHEN, CDR2 SYDVKM. CDR3 coding DNA: TGTGCCAGCAGTTTATCCCTAGCGGGAGGGGGATACGAGCAGTACTTC. It specifies CASSLSLAGGGYEQYF.

This clone was detected only once. The rearrangement uses TRBV11-3 and TRBJ2-7; 13 bases agree with TRBD2. The trim removed 5 bases at V and 3 bases at J, leaving 4 bases unmatched. CDR3 length equals 15 residues. Germline CDR1 SGHNT, CDR2 YENEEA. The CDR3 is CASSLGLAGVYEQYF. The CDR3 coding sequence is TGTGCCAGCAGCCTAGGACTAGCGGGGGTCTACGAGCAGTACTTC.

Remarks on this clone: An end of the junction does not agree with germline; a read error may underlie this. The chain is built from TRBV7-6 and TRBJ2-7; D could derive from TRBD1 or TRBD2 (6 bases each). The germline V gene has CDR1 SGHVS and CDR2 FNYEAQ. The CDR3 spans 14 residues. The CDR3 here is CASSLGGQSSEQYF. The CDR3 DNA is TGTGCCAGCAGCCTAGGGGGGCAGTCCTCCGAGCAGTACTTC.

CDR3 DNA: TGTGCCAGCAGGCCCCGACAGGGGGGACGACGGGAGCCCCAGCATTTT. As protein: CASRPRQGGRREPQHF. The gene calls are TRBV6-8 and TRBJ1-5; 9 bases line up with TRBD1. The CDR3 is 16 amino acids. V was pared by 6 bases and J by 8 bases, with 14 bases of the junction left unmatched. Germline CDR1 and CDR2: MNHGY and SAAAGT.

CDR3 nucleotides: TGTGCCAGCAGCTTAGATTTAGGGGATGAGCAGTTCTTC. Its translation is CASSLDLGDEQFF. The chain couples TRBV5-2 to TRBJ2-1; the D call TRBD1 from the table was never checked on the DNA. TRBV5-2 is a documented pseudogene. The CDR3 is 13 amino acids.

The chain links TRBV27 to TRBJ1-5; D is uncertain. The germline V gene has CDR1 MNHEY and CDR2 SMNVEV (reference sequence). Trimming took off 3 bases at V and 0 bases at J, with 6 bases between the two ends. This CDR3 comprises 14 residues. The CDR3 sequence: CASSFYSSNQPQHF. The CDR3 nucleotides read TGTGCCAGCAGTTTCTACAGTAGCAATCAGCCCCAGCATTTT.

J is TRBJ2-7 and V is TRBV6-8, with a tentative D call TRBD1 (5 bases). The CDR3 totals 15 residues. V shed 8 bases and J shed 0 bases, with 17 bases lying between them. CDR1 is MNHGY, CDR2 SAAAGT, per germline. The CDR3 sequence: CASCPVAGISYEQYF. CDR3 sequence (DNA): TGTGCCAGCTGTCCCGTGGCAGGGATCTCCTACGAGCAGTACTTC.

J is TRBJ2-7 and V is TRBV7-6, with D tentatively TRBD1 (5 bases). The V end lost 0 bases, the J end lost 3 bases, and 12 bases lay between the germline ends. CDR3 size: 15 residues. The V gene's germline CDR1 is SGHVS and CDR2 FNYEAQ. CDR3 nucleotides: TGTGCCAGCAGCTTAGCGGTGGGCAGGGACTACGAGCAGTACTTC. It specifies CASSLAVGRDYEQYF.